This record covers a single T cell receptor beta chain. It has no known antigen specificity. No much larger clone exists at a distance of one base, and base qualities are not known. This sample also contains other DNA sequences that code for the same CDR3. This entry belongs to a study of cytomegalovirus exposure and HLA in healthy donors (dated by TCRdb to the late 2010s). About the study as a whole: An earlier analysis of approximately 600 of the donors reported approximately 300 Gb of sequence data and around 120 million unique TCR beta sequences from 150 million to 200 million T cells. The aim of the study was to test whether cataloging public T cell receptors could identify signatures of past pathogen exposure. An earlier analysis of roughly 580 of the donors used high-throughput TCR beta sequencing to judge whether each TCR beta V gene segment behaved as functional or pseudogenic. Among 398 genotyped donors of the cohort, an average of roughly 230,000 unique TCR beta nucleotide sequences was sequenced per donor, of which 15% to 20% were non-productive. An early release that covered fewer than 800 HLA-typed donors contained about 300 gigabases of sequencing data and approximately 85 million unique TCR sequences. A later analysis re-analyzed previously published TCR beta repertoires from 660 or so donors and added high-resolution HLA genotyping to study TCR occurrence patterns. Genome-wide SNP genotypes for about 55% of the roughly 670 donors were used in a later genetic analysis, which treated that subset as a discovery cohort. A separate validation cohort of about 110 different subjects was used in addition to the 666-subject first cohort. Because of strong linkage in the cohort, 5 or 6 DR-DQ haplotypes were treated as single units for association and clustering. Both class I and class II loci were covered by HLA typing, at four-digit resolution. Rather than drawing on any new phenotypic data, the later analysis identified candidate immune exposures from TCR beta sequences and the way those sequences occurred across donors. Of the roughly 400 genotyped donors, 81% fell in the genetic ancestry cluster associated with self-reported Caucasian donors. All discovery cohort repertoires had been generated on a single sequencing platform. The study used immunosequencing to profile the T cell repertoires of 600 to 850 subjects and linked those repertoires to cytomegalovirus serostatus. The study combined high-throughput TCR immunosequencing, statistical association of individual TCRs with disease status, and machine learning to predict cytomegalovirus infection status. The number of typed donors differed by locus: about 620-640 for A, B, C, DRB1 and DQB1; 522 for DQA1; 606 for DPA1; and about 470 for DPB1. Donor age, sex, ethnicity and CMV serostatus were collected together with the repertoire data. Broad study findings and their caveats: In a later analysis, several top co-occurrence clusters were reported to appear linked to parvovirus B19, influenza, CMV and Epstein-Barr virus. In a later analysis, most CMV-associated TCR beta chains were found to appear HLA-restricted, with HLA associations seemingly driven largely by CMV exposure. In a later analysis, HLA-associated TCR beta chains were found to be more clonally expanded and to have lower generation probabilities than equally common non-associated chains. A further reported finding was that TCR beta sequences accurately predicted the HLA-A and HLA-B alleles for most subjects in the first cohort. It was suggested by the authors that the approach could potentially be generalized to other disease states and immunological phenotypes. Correlated functional status among segregating V segments might reflect linkage disequilibrium, but an unknown experimental factor could not be ruled out. CMV serostatus was the only immune exposure information available for the cohort. Broadly in line with IMGT annotations, most TCR beta V segments showed up in productive rearrangements about 87% or about 30% of the time in an earlier analysis of approximately 600 of the donors. At a false discovery rate of 0.05, a later analysis linked around 17,000 TCR beta sequences to specific HLA alleles. Strong co-occurrence of HLA alleles, especially DR and DQ, made assigning TCR associations to individual alleles difficult. Because counts were too low, about 17 rarely observed V segments, including chromosome 9 orphons, were excluded from the earlier analysis of 587 of the donors. Most TCR sequences were seen in very few donors, while some public TCRs were found in many individuals. Because the 87-base-pair reads could not distinguish some IMGT-functional V segments, including TRBV6-2 and TRBV6-3, those segments were excluded. The classifier was reported to diagnose cytomegalovirus status with high specificity and sensitivity in both the original and validation cohorts. In a later genetic analysis, fewer N-insertions in productive TCRs were reported among donors in an Asian-associated ancestry cluster than the roughly 700-donor mean. In this cohort, only TCR beta chains were sequenced, and detectable features were limited by the absence of alpha or paired-chain data. A later analysis found that TCR association rates varied across HLA loci, with DRB1 alleles showing the most associated TCRs and HLA-C alleles the fewest. Because HLA typing was missing for some donors at each locus, association tests included only the typed subset. In the study, around 160 TCR beta chains were listed as associated with cytomegalovirus. Roughly uniform sequencing depth across donors was assumed in presence/absence analyses, although this assumption may not hold. In vitro tests confirmed that a few of the cytomegalovirus-associated TCR beta chains recognize cytomegalovirus antigens. A later genetic analysis associated a missense DCLRE1C variant with V-gene and J-gene trimming of TCR beta chains, and an independent cohort replicated the association. A cluster of highly shared sequence variants was judged likely to be a technical artifact of the sequencing pipeline.

Per the germline V gene, SGHTA is the CDR1 and FQGNSA is the CDR2. The CDR3 has 13 amino acids, counting the end cysteine and phenylalanine. Here the CDR3 DNA is all that survives: 39 bases in frame from base 1. A distance of 4 bases separates the germline ends of V and J, which lose 3 bases and 0 bases respectively. The cohort was made up of under 800 healthy bone marrow donors. All cohort members were sampled while nominally healthy, although unrecorded immune exposures were likely present. The donor tested CMV seropositive, placing the donor among the 250 to 350 seropositive members of the cohort. Every donor gave a peripheral blood sample, and the peripheral blood mononuclear cells from that sample were used for TCR beta sequencing. Genomic DNA extraction from the blood cell samples was performed with the Qiagen DNeasy Blood Extraction Kit. The library relied on the immunoSEQ multiplex PCR assay. The multiplex PCR relied on a mix of 60 forward primers for TCR Vbeta segments and 13 reverse primers for TCR Jbeta segments. The CDR3 region of rearranged TCR beta genes was amplified from genomic DNA with a multiplex PCR assay. The amplified TCR beta libraries were sequenced on the Illumina HiSeq System as 87-base-pair reads. The authors' pipeline ran thus. A later analysis tallied 70 million to 100 million unique TCR beta chains across the 610 or so repertoires, and approximately 12 million of those chains were shared by two or more donors. Raw reads were error-corrected and collapsed into unique sequences by a nearest-neighbor algorithm in which closely related sequences were merged to remove PCR and sequencing errors. V, D and J gene segments were assigned by aligning CDR3 sequences to IMGT reference sequences. For a sequence to be retained, a match of at least six nucleotides to both a V gene segment and a J gene segment was required. Rearrangements were classified as productive when the CDR3 lacked stop codons and remained in frame with V and J, and all other rearrangements were classified as non-productive. Following IMGT convention, CDR3 was defined as the stretch from the second conserved V-encoded cysteine to the conserved J-encoded phenylalanine. The earlier analysis of 587 of the donors excluded sequences that lacked an unambiguous match to a single V gene segment. An earlier analysis of roughly 590 of the donors called V segments functional above 56.7% productive rearrangements and segregating when the between-donor standard deviation exceeded 5%. A statistical classification framework was developed to diagnose cytomegalovirus status using the catalog of TCR beta chain sequences. In a later analysis, TCR nucleotide sequences were compared against IMGT/GENE-DB human TR gene sequences so that V and J genes could be assigned. Using the TCRdist pipeline, a later analysis assigned CDR3 sequences along with most-parsimonious VDJ recombination scenarios. In a later analysis, each TCR beta chain was defined by its CDR3 amino acid sequence together with its V-gene family, and reads lacking a unique V-gene family were excluded. A later analysis removed 600 or so highly shared, low-generation-probability nucleotide sequences to deal with suspected cross-contamination and a sequencing artifact. In a later analysis, a clonal expansion index was calculated for each public chain from normalized within-repertoire ranks of inferred template counts. A later analysis computed generation probabilities with a VDJ recombination model fitted to out-of-frame rearrangements, and checked the results against IGoR. In a later analysis, TCR-TCR, TCR-HLA and TCR-CMV co-occurrence was scored with hypergeometric tests, and a repertoire-size bias correction was applied to TCR pairs. In a later analysis, false discovery rates were estimated by permuting HLA or CMV assignments 20 times. In a later analysis, co-occurring TCRs were grouped using DBSCAN, with TCRdist sequence similarity added in when clustering inside HLA-allele-positive subsets. Repertoires with fewer than 30,000 or more than 120,000 public chains, plus five repertoires with anomalous nucleotide sharing, were excluded from co-occurrence clustering. Not all clones reach the TCRdb copy of this immuneACCESS table, which keeps in-frame sequences only. Checked studies attribute under half of the gap to unresolved V genes and leave the rest unexplained. That table is the source of V, J and clone size, and D and trimming were worked out from the DNA. In all, the sample holds roughly 190,000 clones, and 79% of those were seen once. Jointly, the top ten make up less than 2% of the sample.

Here the chain combines TRBV7-2 and TRBJ2-3; the D gene cannot be named for sure. The sequenced sample consisted of PBMCs. This sequence was found in a girl aged 10 to 17 in good health and CMV-seropositive. At the DNA level, the sequence is TGTGCCAGCAGCTTCGTGAGCACAGATACGCAGTATTTT. This gives the protein CASSFVSTDTQYF. The CDR3, completed at both ends by the reference TRBV7-2 and TRBJ2-3 genes, gives the full variable domain GAGVSQSPSNKVTEKGKDVELRCDPISGHTALYWYRQSLGQGLEFLIYFQGNSAPDKSGLPSDRFSAERTGGSVSTLTIQRTQQEDSAVYLCASSFVSTDTQYFGPGTRLTVL.